This entry lists 31 T cell receptor beta chains sequenced from one sample in a study of PD-L1 blockade in urothelial cancer. Regarding time point: pretreatment peripheral blood. Clones were read by immunoSEQ multiplex PCR, and TCRdb kept only the in-frame ones, dropping some. The table records tens of thousands of clones, about 89% of them present only once. The sample here was PBMCs, taken around atezolizumab (anti-PD-L1) treatment. The source of these receptors is a woman aged 80 or over with urothelial cancer.

The genes are TRBV5-4 and TRBJ2-1, with D possibly matching TRBD2 (5 bases). V was trimmed by 2 bases and J by 7 bases, leaving 13 bases between them. Per the germline V gene, CDR1 is SGHNT and CDR2 is YYREEE (reference sequence). The CDR3 spans 14 residues. The CDR3 DNA sequence: TGTGCCAGCAGCTTCGGAGGTCCCGGGAATGAGCAGTTCTTC. Amino acids: CASSFGGPGNEQFF.

The chain carries TRBV7-8 and TRBJ2-1; the D is unclear. Trimming left V 1 base short and J 6 bases short, with 4 bases between. The CDR3 is 12 residues long. Germline lookup yields CDR1 SGHVS and CDR2 FQNEAQ. CDR3 loop: CASSLVINEQFF. The CDR3 DNA reads TGTGCCAGCAGCTTAGTTATCAATGAGCAGTTCTTC. The full variable domain, its missing parts supplied by reference TRBV7-8 and TRBJ2-1, is GAGVSQSPRYKVAKRGQDVALRCDPISGHVSLFWYQQALGQGPEFLTYFQNEAQLDKSGLPSDRFFAERPEGSVSTLKIQRTQQEDSAVYLCASSLVINEQFFGPGTRLTVL.

This chain links TRBV7-9 with TRBJ1-4; D not resolved. V lost 5 bases and J 8 bases, leaving 9 bases between the germline ends. Germline V CDR1 and CDR2: SEHNR, FQNEAQ (reference sequence). CDR3 length: 12 amino acids. The CDR3 is CASSRRSEKLFF. CDR3 sequence (DNA): TGTGCCAGCAGCCGCAGATCCGAAAAACTGTTTTTT. Full variable domain (rest looked up from reference TRBV7-9 and TRBJ1-4): DTGVSQNPRHKITKRGQNVTFRCDPISEHNRLYWYRQTLGQGPEFLTYFQNEAQLEKSRLLSDRFSAERPKGSFSTLEIQRTEQGDSAMYLCASSRRSEKLFFGSGTQLSVL.

This chain uses TRBV6-5 with TRBJ1-5; 8 bases are a match to TRBD1. This CDR3 has 13 amino acids. The ends lost 6 bases at V and 7 bases at J; junction bases unmatched: 5. CDR1 is MNHEY and CDR2 is SVGAGI in the germline V gene. CDR3 loop: CASRDREGQPQHF. In DNA, the CDR3 is TGTGCCAGCAGGGACAGGGAAGGACAGCCCCAGCATTTT.

This rearrangement joins TRBV6-1 to TRBJ2-3; 10 bases line up with TRBD2. Germline CDR1 is MNHNS and CDR2 is SASEGT. Unmatched junction bases numbered 4, after V lost 5 bases and J lost 2 bases. There are 15 residues in the CDR3. The CDR3: CASSTLAGVTDTQYF. Written as DNA, the CDR3 is TGTGCCAGCAGTACGCTAGCGGGGGTCACAGATACGCAGTATTTT.

The CDR3 spells CASRPGLAGLNTGELFF. The CDR3 nucleotides read TGTGCCAGCAGGCCGGGACTAGCGGGGTTAAACACCGGGGAGCTGTTTTTT. The chain combines TRBV2 with TRBJ2-2, with TRBD2 matching over 13 bases. V lost 6 bases, J lost 2 bases, and 6 bases stayed unmatched. CDR1 and CDR2 (germline): SNHLY, FYNNEI. The CDR3 extends over 17 amino acids.

In this sample, this clone turned up once. This rearrangement joins TRBV19 to TRBJ2-5, with 7 bases lining up with TRBD2. The germline gives CDR1 LNHDA, CDR2 SQIVND (reference sequence). V shed 5 bases and J 3 bases; nucleotides not matched to a gene: 6. The CDR3 runs 14 residues. The DNA for the CDR3 is TGTGCCAGTAGTCGCGCGGGGGTGAAAGAGACCCAGTACTTC. It encodes CASSRAGVKETQYF.

The rearrangement uses TRBV30 and TRBJ1-1; TRBD1 agrees at 7 bases. The CDR3 totals 16 residues. Per germline, CDR1 GTSNPN and CDR2 SVGIG (reference sequence). The trim removed 2 bases at V and 0 bases at J, leaving 9 bases unmatched. The CDR3 coding sequence is TGTGCCTGGAGTAGGGGGCAGGGACCGATGAACACTGAAGCTTTCTTT. Translation gives CAWSRGQGPMNTEAFF.

The gene calls are TRBV10-3 and TRBJ2-7; 9 positions match TRBD2. V trimming: 10 bases; J trimming: 4 bases; junction bases outside the gene matches: 8. This CDR3 comprises 13 residues. The germline V gene encodes CDR1 ENHRY and CDR2 SYGVKD. CDR3 coding DNA: TGTGCCACCCTAGCGGGGCTTCCTTACGAGCAGTACTTC. Protein sequence: CATLAGLPYEQYF.

As regards this clone: Different DNA sequences within this sample yield the same CDR3. The chain recombines TRBV5-4 with TRBJ1-1; 9 nucleotides line up with TRBD1. Germline values: CDR1 SGHNT, CDR2 YYREEE (reference sequence). V lost 3 bases to trimming and J lost 1 base; unmatched junction nucleotides: 1. This CDR3 has 14 residues. CDR3 loop: CASSSGQGNTEAFF. CDR3 sequence (DNA): TGTGCCAGCAGCTCGGGACAGGGGAACACTGAAGCTTTCTTT.

The rearrangement links TRBV5-1 to TRBJ1-4, with TRBD1 matching 10 bases. Per the germline V gene, CDR1 is SGHRS and CDR2 is YFSETQ. The CDR3 is made up of 15 amino acids. V lost 0 bases to trimming and J lost 7 bases; unmatched junction nucleotides: 3. The CDR3 here is CASSLEGTGAEKLFF. In DNA, the CDR3 is TGCGCCAGCAGCTTGGAAGGGACAGGGGCTGAAAAACTGTTTTTT. Full variable domain (missing parts from reference TRBV5-1 and TRBJ1-4): KAGVTQTPRYLIKTRGQQVTLSCSPISGHRSVSWYQQTPGQGLQFLFEYFSETQRNKGNFPGRFSGRQFSNSRSEMNVSTLELGDSALYLCASSLEGTGAEKLFFGSGTQLSVL.

This chain links TRBV2 with TRBJ1-3; 8 bases are shared with TRBD1. Germline assignment: CDR1 SNHLY and CDR2 FYNNEI. The length of the CDR3 is 16 residues. J lost 0 bases, V lost 4 bases, and 5 bases had no gene match. The CDR3 sequence: CASSVGQGASGNTIYF. DNA of the CDR3: TGTGCCAGCAGTGTTGGGCAGGGGGCCTCTGGAAACACCATATATTTT.

This chain connects TRBV28 to TRBJ1-1; 10 bases fit TRBD1. V lost 3 bases to trimming and J lost 0 bases; unmatched junction nucleotides: 4. This CDR3 spans 16 amino acids. Germline values: CDR1 MDHEN, CDR2 SYDVKM. As DNA, the CDR3 is TGTGCCAGCAGTTTCCGGGACAGGGGTTTGAACACTGAAGCTTTCTTT. It yields the protein CASSFRDRGLNTEAFF.

The rearrangement uses TRBV6-1 and TRBJ2-1; D unresolved. Germline V gene data show CDR1 as MNHNS and CDR2 as SASEGT. V lost 6 bases and J 2 bases, leaving 14 bases between the germline ends. The CDR3 runs 15 residues. The CDR3 nucleotides are TGTGCCAGCAGCGTCGATACGGTAACCTACAATGAGCAGTTCTTC. Its translation is CASSVDTVTYNEQFF.

This clone was observed once. The chain combines TRBV6-4 with TRBJ1-5; D perhaps matches TRBD1 (5 bases). Germline values: CDR1 MRHNA, CDR2 SNTAGT. V dropped 2 bases and J dropped 7 bases, with 15 bases sitting between them. The CDR3 runs to 15 residues. For the CDR3, the DNA is TGTGCCAGCAGTGACAGGGCAGGGCTGGGGCAGCCCCAGCATTTT. Translation gives CASSDRAGLGQPQHF.

This chain links TRBV10-1 with TRBJ2-7; TRBD2 aligns across 7 bases. CDR3 length equals 16 residues. V lost 3 bases to trimming and J lost 2 bases; unmatched junction nucleotides: 10. Germline V lookup: CDR1 WNHNN, CDR2 SYGVQD (reference sequence). The CDR3 spells CASSDLGPSGAYEQYF. The CDR3 DNA reads as TGCGCCAGCAGTGACCTCGGTCCTAGCGGCGCCTACGAGCAGTACTTC.

This clone occurred a few times. V usage is TRBV5-4 and J usage is TRBJ1-1; tentative D call: TRBD1 (5 bases). This CDR3 region has 13 residues. V was trimmed by 2 bases and J by 1 base, leaving 6 bases between them. Germline CDR1 and CDR2: SGHNT and YYREEE (reference sequence). The CDR3 reads CASSFDRNTEAFF. The DNA of the CDR3 is TGTGCCAGCAGCTTCGACAGGAACACTGAAGCTTTCTTT.

The rearrangement links TRBV4-2 to TRBJ1-1, with D unresolved. The germline V and J ends were trimmed by 1 base and 0 bases, with 12 bases remaining between them. Germline V gene data show CDR1 as LGHNA and CDR2 as YNFKEQ. The CDR3 totals 16 residues. The CDR3 coding sequence is TGTGCCAGCAGCCAAGGAGAACCAAGTTTGAACACTGAAGCTTTCTTT. It is translated as CASSQGEPSLNTEAFF.

V gene TRBV28 combines with J gene TRBJ1-2, with 9 positions matching TRBD1. The V gene end was trimmed by 5 bases and the J gene end by 6 bases; junction bases not matched to a gene: 7. Per germline, CDR1 MDHEN and CDR2 SYDVKM. CDR3 length equals 14 residues. CDR3 protein: CASSEPGQGDGYTF. CDR3 in DNA: TGTGCCAGCAGTGAGCCGGGACAGGGCGATGGCTACACCTTC.

CDR3: CASSLGLAGQTDTQYF. CDR3 coding DNA: TGTGCCAGCAGCCTGGGACTAGCGGGACAGACAGATACGCAGTATTTT. This chain connects TRBV11-2 to TRBJ2-3, with 13 nucleotides matching TRBD2. V was pared by 5 bases and J by 3 bases, with 5 bases of the junction left unmatched. CDR1 and CDR2 from the germline V gene are SGHAT and FQNNGV. The CDR3 length is 16 residues.

This rearrangement joins TRBV5-1 to TRBJ2-7, with 10 positions matching TRBD1. The trim removed 0 bases at V and 1 base at J, leaving 7 bases unmatched. CDR1 and CDR2 from the germline V gene are SGHRS and YFSETQ. This CDR3 contains 17 residues. Here the CDR3 reads CASSLANAGQGSYEQYF. CDR3 coding DNA: TGCGCCAGCAGCTTGGCCAATGCGGGACAGGGGTCCTACGAGCAGTACTTC. Full variable domain (remainder filled in from reference TRBV5-1 and TRBJ2-7): KAGVTQTPRYLIKTRGQQVTLSCSPISGHRSVSWYQQTPGQGLQFLFEYFSETQRNKGNFPGRFSGRQFSNSRSEMNVSTLELGDSALYLCASSLANAGQGSYEQYFGPGTRLTVT.

The chain combines TRBV9 with TRBJ2-3; 7 positions agree with TRBD2. Looked up from germline, CDR1 is SGDLS and CDR2 is YYNGEE. The CDR3 is 16 residues long. Unmatched junction bases numbered 5, after V lost 1 base and J lost 0 bases. The CDR3 is CASSVMAGESTDTQYF. The DNA for the CDR3 is TGTGCCAGCAGCGTAATGGCGGGAGAAAGCACAGATACGCAGTATTTT. Full variable domain (remainder filled in from reference TRBV9 and TRBJ2-3): DSGVTQTPKHLITATGQRVTLRCSPRSGDLSVYWYQQSLDQGLQFLIQYYNGEERAKGNILERFSAQQFPDLHSELNLSSLELGDSALYFCASSVMAGESTDTQYFGPGTRLTVL.

The chain links TRBV5-1 to TRBJ1-4, with 11 bases identical to TRBD1. There are 16 residues in the CDR3. CDR1 and CDR2 from the germline V gene are SGHRS and YFSETQ. V lost 0 bases, J lost 3 bases, and 1 base stayed unmatched. CDR3 in amino acids: CASSLGTGGSNEKLFF. The DNA for the CDR3 is TGCGCCAGCAGCTTGGGGACAGGGGGCTCTAATGAAAAACTGTTTTTT.

The rearrangement joins TRBV14 to TRBJ2-7; TRBD1 agrees at 7 bases. The V and J ends lost 0 bases and 2 bases, in that order; junction bases with no gene match: 16. The CDR3 has 19 residues. Germline V gene data show CDR1 as SGHDN and CDR2 as FVKESK. This CDR3 reads CASSQDRFAGRGTTYEQYF. In DNA form, the CDR3 reads TGTGCCAGCAGCCAAGATCGATTTGCGGGCAGGGGGACCACCTACGAGCAGTACTTC.

The chain joins TRBV27 to TRBJ2-7; the match to TRBD1 covers 9 bases. The germline gives CDR1 MNHEY, CDR2 SMNVEV (reference sequence). The trim removed 11 bases at V and 0 bases at J, leaving 5 bases unmatched. This CDR3 has 13 amino acids. CDR3 in DNA: TGTGCCTCTGGGACAGGGAGCTCCTACGAGCAGTACTTC. Translated, it gives CASGTGSSYEQYF.

The chain links TRBV11-2 to TRBJ2-5, with a weak D call TRBD1 (6 bases). Trimming took off 0 bases at V and 4 bases at J, with 15 bases between the two ends. In germline, CDR1 is SGHAT, CDR2 FQNNGV. CDR3 size: 16 residues. The CDR3 here is CASSLDNRAMGETQYF. CDR3 in DNA: TGTGCCAGCAGCTTAGATAACAGGGCGATGGGAGAGACCCAGTACTTC.

This chain links TRBV5-1 with TRBJ2-1; D remains ambiguous. Trimming took off 0 bases at V and 7 bases at J, with 14 bases between the two ends. The germline gives CDR1 SGHRS, CDR2 YFSETQ. There are 15 residues in the CDR3. Here the CDR3 reads CASSLAGKEQNEQFF. CDR3 DNA sequence: TGCGCCAGCAGCTTGGCAGGTAAAGAGCAAAATGAGCAGTTCTTC.

The V call is TRBV7-8, the J call TRBJ2-6; 9 nucleotides line up with TRBD2. The CDR3 contains 18 residues. The ends lost 1 base at V and 2 bases at J; junction bases unmatched: 6. Germline-derived CDR1 and CDR2 are SGHVS and FQNEAQ. CDR3: CASSLVESGRPGANVLTF. The CDR3 nucleotides read TGTGCCAGCAGCTTAGTCGAAAGCGGGAGGCCTGGGGCCAACGTCCTGACTTTC.

The rearrangement links TRBV9 to TRBJ2-3; perhaps TRBD2 as D (6 bases). Trimming removed 0 bases at V and 0 bases at J, with 11 bases between. Germline-derived CDR1 and CDR2 are SGDLS and YYNGEE. The CDR3 has 16 residues. The CDR3 is CASSVGGSGSTDTQYF. CDR3 DNA sequence: TGTGCCAGCAGCGTAGGGGGGAGCGGGAGCACAGATACGCAGTATTTT.

The rearrangement joins TRBV28 to TRBJ1-2; TRBD1 is a possible D gene (6 bases). In germline, CDR1 is MDHEN, CDR2 SYDVKM. Trimming took off 3 bases at V and 10 bases at J, with 21 bases between the two ends. This CDR3 is built from 15 residues. CDR3 in amino acids: CASSLISGARKDYTF. CDR3 sequence (DNA): TGTGCCAGCAGTTTGATATCAGGGGCCCGGAAGGACTACACCTTC.

The chain is built from TRBV6-4 and TRBJ1-4; D is unresolved. This CDR3 region has 10 residues. Deletions cut 5 bases from V and 8 bases from J, with 3 bases between. The V gene's germline CDR1 is MRHNA and CDR2 SNTAGT. This CDR3 is CASSPEKLFF. Written as DNA, the CDR3 is TGTGCCAGCAGTCCGGAAAAACTGTTTTTT.